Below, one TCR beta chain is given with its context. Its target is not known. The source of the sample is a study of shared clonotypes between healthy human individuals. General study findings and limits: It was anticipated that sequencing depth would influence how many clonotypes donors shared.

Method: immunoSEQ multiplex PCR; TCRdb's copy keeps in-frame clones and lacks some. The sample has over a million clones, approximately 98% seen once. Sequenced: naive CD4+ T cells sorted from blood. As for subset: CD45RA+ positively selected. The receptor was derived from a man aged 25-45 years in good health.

The CDR3 nucleotides read TGTGCCAGCAGCTTAGAACCCGGGACAGGGACAAACACCATATATTTT. Its protein product is CASSLEPGTGTNTIYF. J is TRBJ1-3 and V is TRBV7-2; 9 bases line up with TRBD1. The junction had 7 bases not matched to a gene; V was cut back by 1 base and J by 6 bases. The CDR3 totals 16 residues. CDR1 is SGHTA and CDR2 is FQGNSA in the germline V gene.